Presented here are 12 T cell receptor beta chains from one specimen sequenced in a study of radiotherapy plus CTLA-4 blockade in lung cancer. Clones were read by immunoSEQ multiplex PCR, and TCRdb kept only the in-frame ones, dropping some. Of tens of thousands of clones listed, 70% to 85% were seen once; the top ten hold roughly a tenth. Source: peripheral blood, taken from a patient treated with radiotherapy plus ipilimumab. The receptors come from a human donor with non-small cell lung cancer who had a complete response to radiotherapy plus ipilimumab.

This clone has a handful of counts. This chain uses TRBV5-4 with TRBJ1-1; 7 positions match TRBD1. In germline, CDR1 is SGHNT, CDR2 YYREEE (reference sequence). The V gene end was trimmed by 5 bases and the J gene end by 3 bases; junction bases not matched to a gene: 7. The CDR3 length is 14 residues. The CDR3, as DNA: TGTGCCAGCAGATCAGGGGGTTGGGACACTGAAGCTTTCTTT. Amino acids: CASRSGGWDTEAFF.

The genes are TRBV15 and TRBJ2-2; unclear D gene. This CDR3 is 12 amino acids long. The germline CDR1 and CDR2 sequences are LNHNV and YYDKDF (reference sequence). V lost 5 bases and J lost 4, with 5 bases in between. CDR3 sequence: CATSPTTGELFF. In DNA form, the CDR3 reads TGTGCCACCAGCCCCACCACCGGGGAGCTGTTTTTT.

V usage is TRBV6-9 and J usage is TRBJ1-6; D is uncertain. The V end was cut by 7 bases, the J end by 7 bases, with 14 bases between. This CDR3 has 14 residues. Germline V gene sequence: CDR1 MNHGY, CDR2 SVAAGI. As DNA, the CDR3 is TGTGCCAGCAACCTGGCCGGCTTGAATTCACCCCTCCACTTT. This sequence encodes CASNLAGLNSPLHF.

The chain carries TRBV19 and TRBJ2-1; D is unclear. Trimming left V 0 bases short and J 7 bases short, with 10 bases between. This CDR3 is 14 amino acids long. The germline gives CDR1 LNHDA, CDR2 SQIVND (reference sequence). The CDR3, as DNA: TGTGCCAGTAGTATAGATGGACGTGGGAATGAGCAGTTCTTC. Its translation: CASSIDGRGNEQFF. Looking up the rest from reference TRBV19 and TRBJ2-1 gives the full variable domain: DGGITQSPKYLFRKEGQNVTLSCEQNLNHDAMYWYRQDPGQGLRLIYYSQIVNDFQKGDIAEGYSVSREKKESFPLTVTSAQKNPTAFYLCASSIDGRGNEQFFGPGTRLTVL.

The J gene is TRBJ2-1, the V gene TRBV6-1; D gene uncertain. From germline, CDR1 is MNHNS and CDR2 SASEGT. The CDR3 sequence is 14 residues long. Trimming shortened V by 7 bases and J by 0 bases, and 10 bases separated the two germline ends. This chain's CDR3 is CASNPGRSYNEQFF. The CDR3 DNA reads TGTGCCAGCAATCCAGGCCGCTCCTACAATGAGCAGTTCTTC.

The J gene is TRBJ2-2, the V gene TRBV7-2; 9 nucleotides align to TRBD1. The CDR3 loop spans 14 amino acids. J gave up 7 bases and V 5 bases, and 5 bases lay outside the gene matches. In germline, CDR1 is SGHTA, CDR2 FQGNSA. Here the CDR3 reads CASSGDRVNGELFF. The CDR3 DNA follows: TGTGCCAGCAGCGGGGACAGGGTCAACGGGGAGCTGTTTTTT.

The chain recombines TRBV7-9 with TRBJ1-2, with D possibly TRBD1 on 5 matching bases. Trimming took 1 base from V and 5 from J, leaving 14 bases between them. The CDR3 extends over 15 amino acids. Germline V gene data show CDR1 as SEHNR and CDR2 as FQNEAQ (reference sequence). CDR3 nucleotide sequence: TGTGCCAGCAGCTTAGGGCAGGGTGTTTCATATGGCTACACCTTC. Its translation is CASSLGQGVSYGYTF. Based on the CDR3 plus reference TRBV7-9 and TRBJ1-2, the full variable domain is DTGVSQNPRHKITKRGQNVTFRCDPISEHNRLYWYRQTLGQGPEFLTYFQNEAQLEKSRLLSDRFSAERPKGSFSTLEIQRTEQGDSAMYLCASSLGQGVSYGYTFGSGTRLTVV.

CDR3 sequence reads: CASREGPKNIQYF. For the CDR3, the DNA is TGTGCTAGTCGGGAGGGCCCTAAAAACATTCAGTACTTC. V is TRBV28 and J is TRBJ2-4, with 8 bases lining up with TRBD2. Germline V CDR1 and CDR2: MDHEN, SYDVKM. CDR3 length equals 13 residues.

V gene TRBV27 combines with J gene TRBJ2-7; weak D call: TRBD1 (6 bases). Per the germline V gene, CDR1 is MNHEY and CDR2 is SMNVEV (reference sequence). V was cut by 3 bases and J by 5 bases, with 11 bases left in between. This CDR3 contains 13 residues. CDR3 sequence: CASSFRRGDEQYV. DNA for the CDR3: TGTGCCAGCAGTTTCCGCAGGGGAGACGAGCAGTACGTC.

The V gene is TRBV9, the J gene TRBJ2-6, with D unresolved. The CDR3 length is 15 residues. Trimming cost V 0 bases and J 1 base, with 5 bases left between them. Germline V lookup: CDR1 SGDLS, CDR2 YYNGEE. For the CDR3, the DNA is TGTGCCAGCAGCGTAGGGGGATCTGGGGCCAACGTCCTGACTTTC. Amino acid sequence: CASSVGGSGANVLTF.

J is TRBJ2-7 and V is TRBV28; D tentatively reads TRBD1 or TRBD2 (5 bases each). The germline V and J ends were trimmed by 5 bases and 2 bases, with 16 bases remaining between them. The CDR3 contains 15 residues. Per germline, CDR1 MDHEN and CDR2 SYDVKM. CDR3 coding DNA: TGTGCCAGCAGTCTCCCCGGGACCCAAGCCTACGAGCAGTACTTC. Amino acids: CASSLPGTQAYEQYF.

The rearrangement links TRBV7-9 to TRBJ2-7; TRBD1 matches at 7 bases. V lost 6 bases, J lost 5 bases, and 4 bases stayed unmatched. CDR3 length: 12 residues. The germline V gene has CDR1 SEHNR and CDR2 FQNEAQ (reference sequence). The CDR3 spells CASRPTGDEQYF. The CDR3 coding sequence is TGTGCCAGCAGACCAACAGGGGACGAGCAGTACTTC.